This T cell receptor beta chain appears in the sequencing data of a study of cytomegalovirus exposure and HLA in healthy donors. Only in-frame clones appear in the TCRdb table, and some are missing; sequencing was by immunoSEQ multiplex PCR. The sample carries 150,000 to 200,000 clones, roughly 82% recorded once. The CDR3 consists of 15 residues. The J segment lost 3 bases and the V segment lost 5 bases, leaving 9 bases of the junction unmatched. Germline V gene lookup returns CDR1 SGHTA and CDR2 FQGNSA. V gene TRBV7-2 combines with J gene TRBJ1-1; 7 bases match TRBD1. The source is a woman aged 18-29 years in good health and CMV-seronegative. The specimen was PBMCs. The CDR3 loop is CASSTRTGTHTEAFF. The DNA of the CDR3 is TGTGCCAGCAGCACCCGGACAGGAACACACACTGAAGCTTTCTTT.